The clone carrying this T cell receptor beta chain has just a few counts. Its target is not known. The source of the sample is a study of T cell repertoires in cytomegalovirus infection. At the level of the study: Indicated by public TCR beta signatures were CMV infection and matching HLA type. Study outcomes and limitations: Carriers of CMV plus the relevant HLA were identified by cumulative public TCR beta family frequency. The ex vivo response showed dominance by HLA-C-restricted CMV-specific TCR beta clonotypes.

Germline CDR1 SGHNT, CDR2 YYREEE (reference sequence). CDR3 length: 15 residues. V gave up 4 bases and J gave up 5 bases, with 15 bases separating them. TCRdb called the reads again in MiXCR, with one record for every CDR3 protein. The sample records about 130,000 distinct CDR3 sequences, roughly 25% being singletons. What was sequenced was PBMCs, sequenced either directly or after in vitro stimulation (not recorded which). V gene TRBV5-4 combines with J gene TRBJ1-4; possible D gene TRBD1, 6 bases. This sequence was found in a human donor in good health (CMV status not recorded). Some clones in this sample may be carry-over from other donors' samples. This CDR3 is CASSPSGQGNEKLFF. CDR3 bases: TGTGCCAGCAGCCCATCGGGACAAGGAAATGAAAAACTGTTTTTT.